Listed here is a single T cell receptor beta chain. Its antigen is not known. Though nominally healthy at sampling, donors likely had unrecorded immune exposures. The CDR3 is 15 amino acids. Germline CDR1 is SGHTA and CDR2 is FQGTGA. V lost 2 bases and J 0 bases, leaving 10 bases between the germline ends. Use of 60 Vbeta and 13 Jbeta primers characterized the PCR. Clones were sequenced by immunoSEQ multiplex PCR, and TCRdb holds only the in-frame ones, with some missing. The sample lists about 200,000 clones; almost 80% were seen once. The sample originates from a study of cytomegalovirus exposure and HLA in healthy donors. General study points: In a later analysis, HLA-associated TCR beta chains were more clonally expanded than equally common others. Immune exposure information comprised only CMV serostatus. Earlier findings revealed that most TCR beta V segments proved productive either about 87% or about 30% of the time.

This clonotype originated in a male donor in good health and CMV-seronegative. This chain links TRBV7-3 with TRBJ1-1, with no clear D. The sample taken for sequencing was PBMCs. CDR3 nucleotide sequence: TGTGCCAGCAGCTTATTCGCAGGTATGAACACTGAAGCTTTCTTT. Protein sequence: CASSLFAGMNTEAFF.